Listed below are T cell receptor beta chains from one sample, sequenced in a study of regulatory T cells in long-lasting Graves disease. One entry per CDR3 protein results from TCRdb running MiXCR on the multiplex PCR reads. The sample includes roughly 220,000 distinct CDR3 sequences, about 18% of them seen just once. This material consisted of peripheral blood mononuclear cells (PBMCs), taken at new diagnosis, from a patient treated with antithyroid drugs. The receptors were gathered from a female donor with Graves disease. CDR3s include the opening cysteine and the closing phenylalanine or tryptophan. Fields, in order: J gene, CDR3 length, D gene, clone size, V gene, CDR3 protein, CDR3 DNA. The D gene is left open where the match is weak. Some rows mark clone size as missing; the rest say once, few, many or name a class of expanded clone.

TRBJ1-2 13 . few TRBV18 CASSPDSPYGYTF TGTGCCAGCTCACCGGACAGTCCCTATGGCTACACCTTC
TRBJ2-1 11 . many TRBV20-1 CSADRYNEQFF TGCAGTGCTGACAGGTACAATGAGCAGTTCTTC
TRBJ2-5 19 TRBD2 . TRBV6-2/TRBV6-3 CASSLPFGVAGEKRETQYF TGTGCCAGCAGCCTACCCTTTGGAGTAGCGGGAGAGAAGAGGGAGACCCAGTACTTC
TRBJ1-1 15 TRBD1 . TRBV11-2 CASSRTTGANTEAFF TGTGCCAGCAGTCGGACGACAGGGGCGAACACTGAAGCTTTCTTT
TRBJ2-3 13 . few TRBV2 CASSFSVSDTQYF TGTGCCAGCAGCTTTTCTGTGTCCGATACGCAGTATTTT
TRBJ1-2 17 TRBD1 many TRBV28 CASSLILLTGGARGYTF TGTGCCAGCAGCCTTATCTTACTCACAGGGGGCGCAAGGGGCTACACCTTC
TRBJ2-4 12 . many TRBV29-1 CSTRDSINIQYF TGCAGCACCCGGGACTCCATCAACATTCAGTACTTC
TRBJ1-2 14 . many TRBV6-7 CASSYEGHTYGYTF TGTGCCAGCAGTTACGAGGGACATACTTATGGCTACACCTTC
TRBJ2-7 15 TRBD1 few TRBV19 CASSPRQGASDGQYF TGTGCCAGTAGTCCGCGACAGGGCGCATCAGACGGGCAGTACTTC
TRBJ1-2 14 . many TRBV24-1 CATSDLIGGGGYTF TGTGCCACCAGTGATTTAATTGGTGGTGGAGGCTACACCTTC
TRBJ2-4 14 TRBD2 many TRBV29-1 CSVGTSVSKNIQYF TGCAGCGTTGGGACTAGCGTGTCCAAAAACATTCAGTACTTC
TRBJ1-2 14 . few TRBV6-4 CASSDSEGGYGYTF TGTGCCAGCAGTGATTCAGAGGGAGGATATGGCTACACCTTC
TRBJ2-7 14 TRBD1 many TRBV20-1 CSARTGTGTYEQYF TGCAGTGCTAGAACCGGGACAGGGACCTACGAGCAGTACTTC
TRBJ2-5 14 TRBD2 many TRBV11-2 CASSWRLAWETQYF TGTGCCAGCAGCTGGCGACTAGCGTGGGAGACCCAGTACTTC
TRBJ2-7 14 . many TRBV7-2 CASSAGTLTYEQYF TGTGCCAGCAGCGCCGGGACCCTAACCTACGAGCAGTACTTC
TRBJ2-2 14 . few TRBV20-1 CSARASENTGELFF TGCAGTGCTAGAGCCAGCGAGAACACCGGGGAGCTGTTTTTT
TRBJ2-5 13 . many TRBV27 CASSFEPRGTQYF TGTGCCAGCAGTTTTGAACCGCGGGGGACCCAGTACTTC
TRBJ1-5 18 TRBD1 many TRBV6-1 CASSRPGQGRSSNQPQHF TGTGCCAGCAGTCGCCCGGGACAGGGGAGGTCTAGCAATCAGCCCCAGCATTTT
TRBJ2-6 15 . many TRBV11-2 CASSLVMSGANVLTF TGTGCCAGCAGCTTAGTGATGTCCGGGGCCAACGTCCTGACTTTC
TRBJ2-2 19 TRBD2 . TRBV9 CASSVEGTSGRIVTGELFF TGTGCCAGCAGCGTAGAGGGGACTAGCGGGAGGATAGTTACCGGGGAGCTGTTTTTT
TRBJ2-7 16 TRBD2 many TRBV3-1 CASSQGAGLAVYEQYF TGTGCCAGCAGCCAAGGGGCGGGACTAGCGGTCTACGAGCAGTACTTC
TRBJ2-3 16 TRBD1 many TRBV30 CAWSVGTGGFTDTQYF TGTGCCTGGAGTGTAGGGACAGGGGGCTTTACAGATACGCAGTATTTT
TRBJ2-7 14 TRBD2 many TRBV5-1 CASSFGGSIYEQYF TGCGCCAGCAGCTTCGGGGGGAGCATCTACGAGCAGTACTTC